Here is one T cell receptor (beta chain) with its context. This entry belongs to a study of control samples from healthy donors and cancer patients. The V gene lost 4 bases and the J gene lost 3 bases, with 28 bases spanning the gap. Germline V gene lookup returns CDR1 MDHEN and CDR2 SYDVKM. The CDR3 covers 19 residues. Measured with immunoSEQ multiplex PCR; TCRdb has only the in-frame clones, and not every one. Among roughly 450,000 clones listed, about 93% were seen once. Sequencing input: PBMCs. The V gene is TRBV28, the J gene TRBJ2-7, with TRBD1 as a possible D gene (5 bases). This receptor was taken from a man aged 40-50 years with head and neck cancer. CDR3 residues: CASSSAPGNYLFPLYEQYF. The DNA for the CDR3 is TGTGCCAGCAGTTCCGCGCCAGGGAATTATTTGTTCCCCCTCTACGAGCAGTACTTC.